These T cell receptor beta chains were read from a single sample in a study of blood T cell repertoires in COVID-19. The assay was immunoSEQ multiplex PCR, and TCRdb's table has in-frame clones only and misses some. The table has roughly 70,000 clones, over 75% seen once. The specimen was peripheral blood. Receptors were obtained from a human donor in a cohort sampled during active COVID-19. The CDR3 runs from the conserved cysteine through the conserved F or W. A D gene is named only where the DNA matches it firmly. Only part of the rows carry a size: once, few, many, or a class if the clone is expanded.

V gene: TRBV7-8
clone size: .
D gene: .
J gene: TRBJ2-5
CDR3 DNA: TGTGCCAGCGGCGGGGTCCGGGAGACCCAGTACTTC
CDR3 protein: CASGGVRETQYF

V gene: TRBV24-1
clone size: .
D gene: TRBD1
J gene: TRBJ2-5
CDR3 DNA: TGTGCCACCAGTGCGGGGACAGGGGGCATGGAGACCCAGTACTTC
CDR3 protein: CATSAGTGGMETQYF

V gene: TRBV2
clone size: .
D gene: .
J gene: TRBJ2-7
CDR3 DNA: TGTGCCAGCAGCCAAATCTACGAGCAGTACTTC
CDR3 protein: CASSQIYEQYF

V gene: TRBV7-2
clone size: few
D gene: TRBD1
J gene: TRBJ1-5
CDR3 DNA: TGTGCCAGCAGTGCGGGACAGCGAAATCAGCCCCAGCATTTT
CDR3 protein: CASSAGQRNQPQHF

V gene: TRBV30
clone size: .
D gene: TRBD2
J gene: TRBJ2-1
CDR3 DNA: TGTGCCTGGGCTGAGGGACTAGGGTTAAATGAGCAGTTCTTC
CDR3 protein: CAWAEGLGLNEQFF

V gene: TRBV5-1
clone size: .
D gene: TRBD1
J gene: TRBJ1-1
CDR3 DNA: TGCGCCAGCAGCCCCGGACAGGGGACTGAAGCTTTCTTT
CDR3 protein: CASSPGQGTEAFF

V gene: TRBV29-1
clone size: .
D gene: .
J gene: TRBJ2-7
CDR3 DNA: TGCAGCGTCCGGGCTAGCCTCTCCTACGAGCAGTACTTC
CDR3 protein: CSVRASLSYEQYF

V gene: TRBV7-6
clone size: .
D gene: .
J gene: TRBJ1-4
CDR3 DNA: TGTGCCAGCAGCTTCAACAGGGCAACTAATGAAAAACTGTTTTTT
CDR3 protein: CASSFNRATNEKLFF

V gene: TRBV5-1
clone size: .
D gene: .
J gene: TRBJ2-3
CDR3 DNA: TGCGCCAGCAGCCTAGCGACTAGACGGAGCACAGATACGCAGTATTTT
CDR3 protein: CASSLATRRSTDTQYF

V gene: TRBV28
clone size: .
D gene: .
J gene: TRBJ2-1
CDR3 DNA: TGTGCCAGCAGCCGGGGGTTAGGTGAGCAGTTCTTC
CDR3 protein: CASSRGLGEQFF

V gene: TRBV9
clone size: .
D gene: TRBD2
J gene: TRBJ2-7
CDR3 DNA: TGTGCCAGCAGCAGGGAGGGCAGACCGGCCTCCTACGAGCAGTACTTC
CDR3 protein: CASSREGRPASYEQYF

V gene: TRBV19
clone size: .
D gene: TRBD1
J gene: TRBJ1-6
CDR3 DNA: TGTGCCAGTACCTCACAGGGGGTGAGTAATTCACCCCTCCACTTT
CDR3 protein: CASTSQGVSNSPLHF

V gene: TRBV5-1
clone size: .
D gene: .
J gene: TRBJ2-3
CDR3 DNA: TGCGCCAGCAGCTTGGCTGGCAGGGCCGGGGATACGCAGTATTTT
CDR3 protein: CASSLAGRAGDTQYF

V gene: TRBV27
clone size: .
D gene: .
J gene: TRBJ2-3
CDR3 DNA: TGTGCCAGCAGTTTATCGTCAGAAGTCACAGATACGCAGTATTTT
CDR3 protein: CASSLSSEVTDTQYF

V gene: TRBV5-1
clone size: .
D gene: TRBD2
J gene: TRBJ2-5
CDR3 DNA: TGCGCCAGCAGCCCGGGAAGTTTTAGCGGGAGTTTAGAGACCCAGTACTTC
CDR3 protein: CASSPGSFSGSLETQYF

V gene: TRBV18
clone size: .
D gene: .
J gene: TRBJ2-3
CDR3 DNA: TGTGCCAGCTCACCAGGTCTAGCCAGCACAGATACGCAGTATTTT
CDR3 protein: CASSPGLASTDTQYF

V gene: TRBV6-5
clone size: once
D gene: TRBD1
J gene: TRBJ1-2
CDR3 DNA: TGTGCCAGCATGTGGACAGGGGACGGCTACACCTTC
CDR3 protein: CASMWTGDGYTF

V gene: TRBV19
clone size: once
D gene: .
J gene: TRBJ2-5
CDR3 DNA: TGTGCCAGTAGTATAGCAACTGACACGGGGAAGACCCAGTACTTC
CDR3 protein: CASSIATDTGKTQYF

V gene: TRBV7-3
clone size: .
D gene: TRBD1
J gene: TRBJ2-6
CDR3 DNA: TGTGCCAGCAGCCGTGGACAGGGCACTGGGGCCAACGTCCTGACTTTC
CDR3 protein: CASSRGQGTGANVLTF

V gene: TRBV6-2/TRBV6-3
clone size: .
D gene: .
J gene: TRBJ2-1
CDR3 DNA: TGTGCCAGCAGTTACATTGGCCAAGTCGAGCAGTTCTTC
CDR3 protein: CASSYIGQVEQFF

V gene: TRBV3-1/TRBV3-2
clone size: .
D gene: .
J gene: TRBJ2-7
CDR3 DNA: TGTGCCAGCAGCCCCAACTCCTACGAGCAGTACTTC
CDR3 protein: CASSPNSYEQYF

V gene: TRBV2
clone size: .
D gene: TRBD1
J gene: TRBJ1-5
CDR3 DNA: TGTGCCAGCAGTCAAGACAGGGGAAGCAATCAGCCCCAGCATTTT
CDR3 protein: CASSQDRGSNQPQHF

V gene: TRBV7-9
clone size: few
D gene: .
J gene: TRBJ2-2
CDR3 DNA: TGTGCCAGCAGCCTACGGGGAACCGGGGAGCTGTTTTTT
CDR3 protein: CASSLRGTGELFF

V gene: TRBV5-4
clone size: .
D gene: .
J gene: TRBJ2-7
CDR3 DNA: TGTGCCAGCAGCTTAACCCCGGGAGCCTACGAGCAGTACTTC
CDR3 protein: CASSLTPGAYEQYF

V gene: TRBV4-3
clone size: .
D gene: .
J gene: TRBJ2-7
CDR3 DNA: TGCGCCAGCAGCCAGTACAGGGCGCCTCCTTACGAGCAGTACTTC
CDR3 protein: CASSQYRAPPYEQYF

V gene: TRBV5-1
clone size: .
D gene: .
J gene: TRBJ2-3
CDR3 DNA: TGCGCCAGCAGCGCGGGTAGCGGCACAGATACGCAGTATTTT
CDR3 protein: CASSAGSGTDTQYF

V gene: TRBV18
clone size: .
D gene: TRBD1
J gene: TRBJ1-6
CDR3 DNA: TGTGCCAGCTCCCTGGGACAGGATTCCTTCTCCTATAATTCACCCCTCCACTTT
CDR3 protein: CASSLGQDSFSYNSPLHF

V gene: TRBV28
clone size: few
D gene: TRBD1
J gene: TRBJ1-2
CDR3 DNA: TGTGCCAGCAGCCTCCTCCCCGGGACAGGGGATTATGGCTACACCTTC
CDR3 protein: CASSLLPGTGDYGYTF

V gene: TRBV2
clone size: .
D gene: .
J gene: TRBJ1-2
CDR3 DNA: TGTGCCAGCAGTGGACAGGAAAACTATGGCTACACCTTC
CDR3 protein: CASSGQENYGYTF

V gene: TRBV5-5
clone size: .
D gene: TRBD1
J gene: TRBJ2-2
CDR3 DNA: TGTGCCAGCAGCCCCCGACAGGGACACACCGGGGAGCTGTTTTTT
CDR3 protein: CASSPRQGHTGELFF

V gene: TRBV6-5
clone size: few
D gene: .
J gene: TRBJ2-5
CDR3 DNA: TGTGCCAGCACCAGACAAGGACACTTACAAGAGACCCAGTACTTC
CDR3 protein: CASTRQGHLQETQYF

V gene: TRBV25-1
clone size: .
D gene: TRBD2
J gene: TRBJ2-1
CDR3 DNA: TGTGCCAGCAGTCAAGCGGGAATCAGCAATGAGCAGTTCTTC
CDR3 protein: CASSQAGISNEQFF

V gene: TRBV18
clone size: .
D gene: TRBD2
J gene: TRBJ2-2
CDR3 DNA: TGTGCCAGCTCACAGGCTAGCGGTCCCCTCACCGGGGAGCTGTTTTTT
CDR3 protein: CASSQASGPLTGELFF

V gene: TRBV27
clone size: .
D gene: .
J gene: TRBJ2-1
CDR3 DNA: TGTGCCAGCAGTTCCGGAGGGGCATCCTACAATGAGCAGTTCTTC
CDR3 protein: CASSSGGASYNEQFF

V gene: TRBV7-2
clone size: once
D gene: .
J gene: TRBJ2-7
CDR3 DNA: TGTGCCAGCAGCTCAGGCACGACACGGTACGAGCAGTACTTC
CDR3 protein: CASSSGTTRYEQYF

V gene: TRBV5-1
clone size: .
D gene: .
J gene: TRBJ2-2
CDR3 DNA: TGCGCCAGCAGCTTGGCTGCTAGCGACTGGGGGGAGCTGTTTTTT
CDR3 protein: CASSLAASDWGELFF

V gene: TRBV10-1
clone size: .
D gene: TRBD1
J gene: TRBJ2-6
CDR3 DNA: TGCGCCAGCAGTGTCGGGACAGGAGTCTCTGGGGCCAACGTCCTGACTTTC
CDR3 protein: CASSVGTGVSGANVLTF

V gene: TRBV5-1
clone size: once
D gene: .
J gene: TRBJ2-5
CDR3 DNA: TGCGCCAGCAGCTTGGCGCGGGGAAGAGAGACCCAGTACTTC
CDR3 protein: CASSLARGRETQYF

V gene: TRBV6-4
clone size: .
D gene: TRBD1
J gene: TRBJ2-2
CDR3 DNA: TGTGCCAGCAGTGAACAGGGGGCTATGGCCGGGGAGCTGTTTTTT
CDR3 protein: CASSEQGAMAGELFF

V gene: TRBV14
clone size: .
D gene: .
J gene: TRBJ1-4
CDR3 DNA: TGTGCCAGCAGCCAAGATGCGGCGCCGTGGGAAAAACTGTTTTTT
CDR3 protein: CASSQDAAPWEKLFF

V gene: TRBV28
clone size: .
D gene: .
J gene: TRBJ1-3
CDR3 DNA: TGTGCCAGCAGTAGGAGCTCTGGAAACACCATATATTTT
CDR3 protein: CASSRSSGNTIYF

V gene: TRBV13
clone size: .
D gene: TRBD2
J gene: TRBJ2-7
CDR3 DNA: TGTGCCAGCAGCTTAGGTTCTAGCGGGGCCCTCACCTACGAGCAGTACTTC
CDR3 protein: CASSLGSSGALTYEQYF

V gene: TRBV7-3
clone size: .
D gene: TRBD1
J gene: TRBJ1-3
CDR3 DNA: TGTGCCAGCAGCCTGACAGGGGGCGACACCATATATTTT
CDR3 protein: CASSLTGGDTIYF

V gene: TRBV19
clone size: .
D gene: TRBD1
J gene: TRBJ1-2
CDR3 DNA: TGTGCCAGTAGTAGTACAGGGGACTCGGCTAACTATGGCTACACCTTC
CDR3 protein: CASSSTGDSANYGYTF

V gene: TRBV6-5
clone size: .
D gene: TRBD1
J gene: TRBJ2-5
CDR3 DNA: TGTGCCAGCAGCCGGGACAGGGGAGAGACCCAGTACTTC
CDR3 protein: CASSRDRGETQYF

V gene: TRBV11-2
clone size: .
D gene: TRBD2
J gene: TRBJ2-7
CDR3 DNA: TGTGCCAGCAGACAAATTCCTAGCGGTGATGACGAGCAGTACTTC
CDR3 protein: CASRQIPSGDDEQYF

V gene: TRBV13
clone size: .
D gene: TRBD2
J gene: TRBJ2-1
CDR3 DNA: TGTGCCAGCAGCCCGGGAGCGGGAGCCGGGTACAATGAGCAGTTCTTC
CDR3 protein: CASSPGAGAGYNEQFF

V gene: TRBV6-6
clone size: .
D gene: .
J gene: TRBJ1-5
CDR3 DNA: TGTGCCAGCAGTTACGCGGACGGGGCCCAGCATTTT
CDR3 protein: CASSYADGAQHF

V gene: TRBV28
clone size: few
D gene: .
J gene: TRBJ2-7
CDR3 DNA: TGTGCCAGCCTCCGGGGTCTGGGGTATGGCGAGCAGTACTTC
CDR3 protein: CASLRGLGYGEQYF

V gene: TRBV18
clone size: .
D gene: .
J gene: TRBJ2-7
CDR3 DNA: TGTGCCAGCTCACAAGATCGGGAGCAGTACTTC
CDR3 protein: CASSQDREQYF

V gene: TRBV5-6
clone size: .
D gene: TRBD1
J gene: TRBJ2-7
CDR3 DNA: TGTGCCAGCAGCTTGACAGTCTGTGGGACAGGCCTCCGGGAGCAGTACTTC
CDR3 protein: CASSLTVCGTGLREQYF

V gene: TRBV28
clone size: .
D gene: TRBD2
J gene: TRBJ2-7
CDR3 DNA: TGTGCCAGCAGTTCAAATAGCGGGCGGGACGAGCAGTACTTC
CDR3 protein: CASSSNSGRDEQYF

V gene: TRBV25-1
clone size: .
D gene: .
J gene: TRBJ2-2
CDR3 DNA: TGTGCCAGCAGTGAATTTGCGGGATCGAACACCGGGGAGCTGTTTTTT
CDR3 protein: CASSEFAGSNTGELFF

V gene: TRBV28
clone size: .
D gene: TRBD1
J gene: TRBJ1-5
CDR3 DNA: TGTGCCAGCAGCACCGGGACAGGGGGATCCAATAGCAATCAGCCCCAGCATTTT
CDR3 protein: CASSTGTGGSNSNQPQHF

V gene: TRBV28
clone size: many
D gene: TRBD1
J gene: TRBJ1-4
CDR3 DNA: TGTGCCAGCAGTTTTTGGTCGGACAGGGCCTCAACTAATGAAAAACTGTTTTTT
CDR3 protein: CASSFWSDRASTNEKLFF

V gene: TRBV19
clone size: .
D gene: TRBD2
J gene: TRBJ2-7
CDR3 DNA: TGTGCCAGTAGTAACAGACTAGCGGGAGGCCCCTACGAGCAGTACTTC
CDR3 protein: CASSNRLAGGPYEQYF

V gene: TRBV30
clone size: .
D gene: .
J gene: TRBJ1-2
CDR3 DNA: TGTGCCTGGTCCCCCGGAGGGAAGGTGTACACCTTC
CDR3 protein: CAWSPGGKVYTF